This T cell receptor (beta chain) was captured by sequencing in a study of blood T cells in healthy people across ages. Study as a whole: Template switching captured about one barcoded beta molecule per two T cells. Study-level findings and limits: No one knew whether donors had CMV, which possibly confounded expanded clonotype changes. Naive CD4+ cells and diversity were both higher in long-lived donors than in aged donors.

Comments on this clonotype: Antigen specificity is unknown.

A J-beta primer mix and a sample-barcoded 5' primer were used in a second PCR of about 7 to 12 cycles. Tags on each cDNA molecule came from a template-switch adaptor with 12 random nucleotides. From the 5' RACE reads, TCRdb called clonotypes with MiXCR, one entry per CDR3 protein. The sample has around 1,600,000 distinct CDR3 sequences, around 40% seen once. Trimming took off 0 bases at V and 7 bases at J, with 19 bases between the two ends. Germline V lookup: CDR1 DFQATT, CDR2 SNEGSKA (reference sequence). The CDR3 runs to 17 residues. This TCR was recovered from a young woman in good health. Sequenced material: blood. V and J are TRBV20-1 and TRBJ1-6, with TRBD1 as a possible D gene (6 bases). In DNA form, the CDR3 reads TGCAGTGCTAGAGAGCCGGGGGCGAGTATCTTCAATTCACCCCTCCACTTT. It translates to CSAREPGASIFNSPLHF.